The 17 T cell receptor beta chains in this list originate from one sample, sequenced in a study of neoadjuvant anti-PD-1 for oral cavity cancer. Sample time point: after neoadjuvant nivolumab, at surgical resection. Profiling relied on immunoSEQ multiplex PCR, and the TCRdb table lists in-frame clones only, not all of them. The table includes some 15,000 clones, 75% detected once. Sequenced material: PBMCs, taken after nivolumab (anti-PD-1) treatment. These receptor sequences come from a person between 35 and 79 years old with oral cavity squamous cell carcinoma.

This chain uses TRBV4-1 with TRBJ1-2; 8 bases are a match to TRBD1. The V gene's germline CDR1 is MGHRA and CDR2 YSYEKL. J lost 6 bases, V lost 2 bases, and 14 bases had no gene match. This CDR3 is built from 17 residues. This CDR3 is CASSQNRGYRGSDGYTF. The CDR3 bases are TGCGCCAGCAGCCAAAACAGGGGCTACAGGGGGTCCGATGGCTACACCTTC.

The chain joins TRBV4-1 to TRBJ1-4; a possible D gene is TRBD1 (6 bases). The length of the CDR3 is 15 residues. Germline V lookup: CDR1 MGHRA, CDR2 YSYEKL. Trimming took 4 bases from V and 6 from J, leaving 15 bases between them. CDR3 amino acids: CASSRTGIGDEKLFF. CDR3 bases: TGCGCCAGCAGCCGAACAGGGATCGGAGATGAAAAACTGTTTTTT.

This chain joins TRBV6-4 and TRBJ1-1; D might be TRBD1 (6 bases). The CDR3 has 14 residues. V shed 3 bases and J shed 3 bases, with 11 bases lying between them. Germline lookup yields CDR1 MRHNA and CDR2 SNTAGT. The CDR3 loop is CASSETGLYTEAFF. CDR3 nucleotides: TGTGCCAGCAGTGAGACAGGACTATACACTGAAGCTTTCTTT.

The chain links TRBV7-8 to TRBJ2-1, with D unclear. V was pared by 0 bases and J by 8 bases, with 20 bases between. CDR3 length equals 17 residues. Germline V lookup: CDR1 SGHVS, CDR2 FQNEAQ. The CDR3 nucleotides read TGTGCCAGCAGCTTAGCTCGGTGGCCATCGATGATCCATGAGCAGTTCTTC. It specifies CASSLARWPSMIHEQFF.

The chain recombines TRBV27 with TRBJ2-1; D unclear. With 3 bases removed from V and 10 bases from J, the gap between germline ends came to 19 bases. Germline values: CDR1 MNHEY, CDR2 SMNVEV (reference sequence). The CDR3 consists of 15 residues. The CDR3 DNA follows: TGTGCCAGCAGTTTCCGAACCGCTCGTCGAACAGAGCAGTTCTTC. Translating gives CASSFRTARRTEQFF.

V gene TRBV6-6 combines with J gene TRBJ1-5; the D gene is possibly TRBD1 (5 bases). Germline CDR1 reads MNHNY; CDR2 reads SVGAGI (reference sequence). The CDR3 covers 14 residues. Trimming took off 0 bases at V and 7 bases at J, with 10 bases between the two ends. DNA for the CDR3: TGTGCCAGCAGTTACTCCCGGCAGGGCCAGCCCCAGCATTTT. Translating it yields CASSYSRQGQPQHF.

V usage is TRBV5-1 and J usage is TRBJ1-3; tentative D call: TRBD1 (5 bases). The CDR3 extends over 16 amino acids. Between the trimmed V and J ends, which lost 0 bases and 0 bases, there was a span of 10 bases. CDR1 is SGHRS, CDR2 YFSETQ, per germline. For the CDR3, the DNA is TGCGCCAGCAGCTTGGGGGGCACAAACTCTGGAAACACCATATATTTT. It is translated as CASSLGGTNSGNTIYF.

The CDR3: CAWSGDRTQYF. As DNA, the CDR3 is TGTGCCTGGAGTGGTGATCGTACGCAGTATTTT. The V call is TRBV30, the J call TRBJ2-3, with D unresolved. The CDR3 sequence is 11 residues long. CDR1 and CDR2 from the germline V gene are GTSNPN and SVGIG (reference sequence). With 1 base removed from V and 8 bases from J, the gap between germline ends came to 7 bases.

The chain joins TRBV20-1 to TRBJ2-7, with D unresolved. Germline loops: CDR1 DFQATT, CDR2 SNEGSKA (reference sequence). V was trimmed by 8 bases and J by 6 bases, leaving 8 bases between them. The CDR3 runs to 9 residues. DNA of the CDR3: TGCAGTCCTCCGGGCGAGCAGTACTTC. The encoded protein is CSPPGEQYF.

This chain's CDR3 is CASRNIGVIYGYTF. CDR3 nucleotide sequence: TGTGCCAGTAGAAATATAGGGGTGATTTATGGCTACACCTTC. The chain is built from TRBV19 and TRBJ1-2; maybe TRBD1 (5 bases). The CDR3 has 14 residues. From germline, CDR1 is LNHDA and CDR2 SQIVND (reference sequence). Trimming left V 6 bases short and J 5 bases short, with 16 bases between.

In this sample, this clone turned up once. The V call is TRBV6-1, the J call TRBJ2-3; TRBD2 might be the D (5 bases). The germline CDR1 and CDR2 sequences are MNHNS and SASEGT. The CDR3 runs 12 residues. Trimming removed 5 bases at V and 8 bases at J, with 11 bases between. CDR3 in DNA: TGTGCCAGCAGTCCCCCCGGGGTTACGCAGTATTTT. This gives the protein CASSPPGVTQYF.

The chain employs TRBV5-1 and TRBJ1-4; possibly TRBD1 for D (6 bases). This CDR3 is built from 16 residues. CDR1 SGHRS and CDR2 YFSETQ come from the germline V gene. V gave up 2 bases and J gave up 4 bases, with 15 bases separating them. The CDR3 bases are TGCGCCAGCAGCTTCGGGACATCGCTAATTAATGAAAAACTGTTTTTT. Its protein is CASSFGTSLINEKLFF.

As DNA, the CDR3 is TGTGCCAGCAGCTCAGGACAGGGCCCCTACGAGCAGTACTTC. It is translated as CASSSGQGPYEQYF. The genes are TRBV5-6 and TRBJ2-7, with 8 bases that match TRBD1. The length of the CDR3 is 14 residues. The germline CDR1 and CDR2 sequences are SGHDT and YYEEEE. V shed 3 bases, J shed 2 bases, and the junction held 4 bases outside the gene matches.

This clone was seen more than once but under ten times. The rearrangement links TRBV7-8 to TRBJ2-7, with D possibly called TRBD1 or TRBD2 (6 bases each). Deletions cut 5 bases from V and 6 bases from J, with 23 bases between. The CDR3 runs 16 residues. Germline values: CDR1 SGHVS, CDR2 FQNEAQ. The CDR3 protein is CASSDGGTSHGAEQYF. The DNA of the CDR3 is TGTGCCAGCAGCGATGGGGGGACATCGCACGGTGCCGAGCAGTACTTC. The full variable domain, completed using reference TRBV7-8 and TRBJ2-7, is GAGVSQSPRYKVAKRGQDVALRCDPISGHVSLFWYQQALGQGPEFLTYFQNEAQLDKSGLPSDRFFAERPEGSVSTLKIQRTQQEDSAVYLCASSDGGTSHGAEQYFGPGTRLTVT.

The genes are TRBV7-9 and TRBJ2-7, with TRBD1 matching over 7 bases. The length of the CDR3 is 15 residues. Germline assignment: CDR1 SEHNR and CDR2 FQNEAQ (reference sequence). Unmatched junction bases numbered 9, after V lost 5 bases and J lost 2 bases. The CDR3 DNA sequence: TGTGCCAGCAGCCCGCCGGGGACAGCAACCTACGAGCAGTACTTC. Translated: CASSPPGTATYEQYF.

The chain is built from TRBV6-6 and TRBJ2-1; weak D call: TRBD2 (5 bases). Trimming cost V 0 bases and J 8 bases, with 17 bases left between them. This CDR3 spans 16 amino acids. Germline CDR1 reads MNHNY; CDR2 reads SVGAGI (reference sequence). CDR3 coding DNA: TGTGCCAGCAGTTACTCGAAACGTGGGTCGGGGTATGAGCAGTTCTTC. Protein product: CASSYSKRGSGYEQFF.

V usage is TRBV6-1 and J usage is TRBJ2-1, with TRBD2 as a possible D gene (6 bases). The V gene lost 4 bases and the J gene lost 9 bases, with 13 bases spanning the gap. The CDR3 has 13 residues. Germline assignment: CDR1 MNHNS and CDR2 SASEGT. CDR3 sequence reads: CASSVQDYSEQFF. The CDR3 coding sequence is TGTGCCAGCAGTGTTCAGGACTATTCTGAGCAGTTCTTC.